This TCR beta chain was sequenced for a study of cytomegalovirus exposure and HLA in healthy donors. This clone was seen only once. Assay: immunoSEQ multiplex PCR; the TCRdb copy retains only in-frame clones and omits some. The sample carries 80,000 to 95,000 clones, 93% recorded once. In germline, CDR1 is SGHNT, CDR2 YENEEA. The CDR3 runs 16 residues. V lost 5 bases to trimming and J lost 5 bases; unmatched junction nucleotides: 8. The rearrangement links TRBV11-3 to TRBJ2-1; 11 nucleotides match TRBD2. Sample: PBMCs. The sequence derives from a woman in her twenties or thirties in good health and CMV-seropositive. CDR3 protein: CASSVGLADYNNEQFF. The CDR3 DNA follows: TGTGCCAGCAGCGTGGGACTAGCGGATTATAACAATGAGCAGTTCTTC.